The rows below give T cell receptor beta chains drawn from one sample of a study of CD4+ T cells in melanoma. Clones were sequenced by immunoSEQ multiplex PCR, and TCRdb holds only the in-frame ones, with some missing. The sample contains some 110,000 clones, 80% to 95% of which appear only once. The sequenced sample consisted of peripheral blood. The receptor set was obtained from a human donor with melanoma. Each CDR3 is given with its conserved first and last residue. D genes are given only for firm matches. Not all rows give a size; the values are once, few, many and, for expanded clones, a class.

v_call: TRBV19
d_call: TRBD1
j_call: TRBJ2-1
clone_size: .
cdr3_nt: TGTGCCAGTAGTATTTATGGGACAGGGGTCGGGAATGAGCAGTTCTTC
cdr3_aa: CASSIYGTGVGNEQFF

v_call: TRBV5-4
d_call: .
j_call: TRBJ1-2
clone_size: .
cdr3_nt: TGTGCCAGCAGCTTGGAGAGGGGGGCAAGCTATGGCTACACCTTC
cdr3_aa: CASSLERGASYGYTF

v_call: TRBV6-1
d_call: .
j_call: TRBJ2-7
clone_size: .
cdr3_nt: TGTGCCACGGACCGACAGTCCTACGAGCAGTACTTC
cdr3_aa: CATDRQSYEQYF

v_call: TRBV29-1
d_call: .
j_call: TRBJ2-1
clone_size: .
cdr3_nt: TGCAGCGTTGAGGGCCAACAGCCAGGCTACAATGAGCAGTTCTTC
cdr3_aa: CSVEGQQPGYNEQFF

v_call: TRBV7-2
d_call: .
j_call: TRBJ1-1
clone_size: .
cdr3_nt: TGTGCCAGCAGCTTTATGGGGTTTAGCGTCACTGAAGCTTTCTTT
cdr3_aa: CASSFMGFSVTEAFF

v_call: TRBV19
d_call: TRBD1
j_call: TRBJ2-2
clone_size: .
cdr3_nt: TGTGCCAGTAGGGACAGGTCGAACACCGGGGAGCTGTTTTTT
cdr3_aa: CASRDRSNTGELFF

v_call: TRBV19
d_call: TRBD2
j_call: TRBJ2-1
clone_size: .
cdr3_nt: TGTGCGAGTATGGTGGCTAGCGGGAGTGTCTACAATGAGCAGTTCTTC
cdr3_aa: CASMVASGSVYNEQFF

v_call: TRBV6-5
d_call: .
j_call: TRBJ2-4
clone_size: .
cdr3_nt: TGTGCCAGCAGCCCGAGATTACTAGCCAAAAACATTCAGTACTTC
cdr3_aa: CASSPRLLAKNIQYF

v_call: TRBV28
d_call: .
j_call: TRBJ1-5
clone_size: once
cdr3_nt: TGTGCCAGCAAGGGAGGCCAGGAGGTTCAGCCCCAGCATTTT
cdr3_aa: CASKGGQEVQPQHF

v_call: TRBV4-3
d_call: .
j_call: TRBJ2-7
clone_size: once
cdr3_nt: TGCGCCAGCAGCCAAGAGGGTTACGAGCAGTACTTC
cdr3_aa: CASSQEGYEQYF

v_call: TRBV5-1
d_call: TRBD1
j_call: TRBJ2-1
clone_size: .
cdr3_nt: TGCGCCAGCAGCACGGGACAGGGGAACAATGAGCAGTTCTTC
cdr3_aa: CASSTGQGNNEQFF

v_call: TRBV7-2
d_call: .
j_call: TRBJ2-5
clone_size: .
cdr3_nt: TGTGCCAGCAGCCGGCGGGGAGCGGGCTTTCTCACCGGGGAGACCCAGTACTTC
cdr3_aa: CASSRRGAGFLTGETQYF

v_call: TRBV5-1
d_call: TRBD1
j_call: TRBJ2-7
clone_size: .
cdr3_nt: TGCGCCAGCAGCTGGACAGGGGGTAGGTACGAGCAGTACTTC
cdr3_aa: CASSWTGGRYEQYF

v_call: TRBV28
d_call: TRBD2
j_call: TRBJ2-7
clone_size: .
cdr3_nt: TGTGCCAGCAGTAACCAGCGGGAGGGCCCATACGAGCAGTACTTC
cdr3_aa: CASSNQREGPYEQYF

v_call: TRBV5-1
d_call: .
j_call: TRBJ2-1
clone_size: .
cdr3_nt: TGCGCCAGCAGCTTGGACGGGGGGCCTCTCAGTGAGCAGTTCTTC
cdr3_aa: CASSLDGGPLSEQFF

v_call: TRBV11-3
d_call: .
j_call: TRBJ2-3
clone_size: .
cdr3_nt: TGTGCCAGCAGCTTAGGACAGATCGACTCCACAGATACGCAGTATTTT
cdr3_aa: CASSLGQIDSTDTQYF

v_call: TRBV9
d_call: .
j_call: TRBJ1-4
clone_size: .
cdr3_nt: TGTGCCAGCAGCGCTTATACGAGGGATGAAAAACTGTTTTTT
cdr3_aa: CASSAYTRDEKLFF

v_call: TRBV4-3
d_call: .
j_call: TRBJ1-5
clone_size: few
cdr3_nt: TGCGCCAGCAGCCAGCAGGATCAGCCCCAGCATTTT
cdr3_aa: CASSQQDQPQHF

v_call: TRBV5-4
d_call: .
j_call: TRBJ1-6
clone_size: .
cdr3_nt: TGTGCCAGCAGCTTGGCCCTTGCGGACTCACCCCTCCACTTT
cdr3_aa: CASSLALADSPLHF

v_call: TRBV9
d_call: .
j_call: TRBJ1-1
clone_size: .
cdr3_nt: TGTGCCAGCAGCCCCTCCCCGAAATTAATGAACACTGAAGCTTTCTTT
cdr3_aa: CASSPSPKLMNTEAFF

v_call: TRBV7-2
d_call: .
j_call: TRBJ2-7
clone_size: .
cdr3_nt: TGTGCCAGCAGCCTTCGAGGGACGGGTACGGAGCAGTACTTC
cdr3_aa: CASSLRGTGTEQYF

v_call: TRBV29-1
d_call: TRBD1
j_call: TRBJ1-2
clone_size: .
cdr3_nt: TGCAGCCTCGGGACAGGGAATGGCTACACCTTC
cdr3_aa: CSLGTGNGYTF

v_call: TRBV7-2
d_call: .
j_call: TRBJ2-1
clone_size: .
cdr3_nt: TGTGCCAGCAGCCAGGGAGCGTTTTCCTACAATGAGCAGTTCTTC
cdr3_aa: CASSQGAFSYNEQFF

v_call: TRBV7-2
d_call: .
j_call: TRBJ1-5
clone_size: .
cdr3_nt: TGTGCCAGCAGCTTATCTGCAGTCAGCAATCAGCCCCAGCATTTT
cdr3_aa: CASSLSAVSNQPQHF

v_call: TRBV27
d_call: TRBD1
j_call: TRBJ1-5
clone_size: .
cdr3_nt: TGTGCCAGCAGTTTCGCCCACTCGGACAGGGGTGTGCAGCCCCAGCATTTT
cdr3_aa: CASSFAHSDRGVQPQHF

v_call: TRBV6-1
d_call: .
j_call: TRBJ2-7
clone_size: .
cdr3_nt: TGTGCCAGCAGTGAACCTTACTACGAGCAGTACTTC
cdr3_aa: CASSEPYYEQYF

v_call: TRBV29-1
d_call: .
j_call: TRBJ1-2
clone_size: .
cdr3_nt: TGCAGCGTCGAAATACTCAGTGGCTACACCTTC
cdr3_aa: CSVEILSGYTF

v_call: TRBV5-1
d_call: .
j_call: TRBJ1-2
clone_size: .
cdr3_nt: TGCGCCAGCAGCTTGGACCAGGTAGGTCGGGGCTACACCTTC
cdr3_aa: CASSLDQVGRGYTF

v_call: TRBV4-1
d_call: TRBD2
j_call: TRBJ2-5
clone_size: .
cdr3_nt: TGCGCCAGCAGCCAAGAAATAGCGGGGTGGGAGACCCAGTACTTC
cdr3_aa: CASSQEIAGWETQYF